This TCR beta chain was profiled in a study of radiotherapy plus CTLA-4 blockade in lung cancer. Measured with immunoSEQ multiplex PCR; TCRdb has only the in-frame clones, and not every one. This sample has fewer than 55,000 clones, with about 74% found just once. The CDR3 sequence is 15 residues long. The V and J ends lost 7 bases and 2 bases respectively, with 19 bases between them. Per the germline V gene, CDR1 is GTSNPN and CDR2 is SVGIG (reference sequence). Focal radiation plus CTLA-4 blockade with ipilimumab was given to patients with chemo-refractory metastatic non-small-cell lung cancer. The clonotype comes from a human donor with non-small cell lung cancer whose response to radiotherapy plus ipilimumab could not be evaluated. This chain uses TRBV30 with TRBJ2-3; D perhaps matches TRBD1 (6 bases). Sequences were derived from peripheral blood, sampled from a patient treated with radiotherapy plus ipilimumab. As DNA, the CDR3 is TGTGCCTTCAAAAAGTCCCGGGACAACACAGATACGCAGTATTTT. It encodes CAFKKSRDNTDTQYF.